This passage covers 26 T cell receptor beta chains from one sample sequenced in a study of blood T cell repertoires in COVID-19. Data came from immunoSEQ multiplex PCR; TCRdb stores just in-frame clones and leaves some out. The data show tens of thousands of clones, approximately 87% seen once. Sequenced input: peripheral blood. The receptor source for this set is a human donor in a cohort sampled during active COVID-19.

Only one count was recorded for this clone. The chain combines TRBV7-2 with TRBJ2-5, with no clear D. Deletions cut 1 base from V and 4 bases from J, with 10 bases between. Germline values: CDR1 SGHTA, CDR2 FQGNSA. The CDR3 runs 14 residues. CDR3 loop: CASSLGWSRETQYF. Written as DNA, the CDR3 is TGTGCCAGCAGCTTAGGGTGGAGTCGAGAGACCCAGTACTTC.

The chain carries TRBV4-1 and TRBJ2-1, with TRBD1 matching over 8 bases. The J segment lost 6 bases and the V segment lost 0 bases, leaving 10 bases of the junction unmatched. This CDR3 spans 17 amino acids. Germline-derived CDR1 and CDR2 are MGHRA and YSYEKL. The CDR3: CASSQDLGTGGRNEQFF. CDR3 in DNA: TGCGCCAGCAGCCAAGATCTCGGTACAGGGGGTCGCAATGAGCAGTTCTTC.

The chain combines TRBV5-1 with TRBJ2-1, with TRBD2 matching over 9 bases. This CDR3 spans 17 amino acids. The V and J ends lost 2 bases and 8 bases, in that order; junction bases with no gene match: 14. Germline values: CDR1 SGHRS, CDR2 YFSETQ. CDR3 region: CASSFGGSASGNYEQFF. Written as DNA, the CDR3 is TGCGCCAGCAGCTTTGGAGGATCGGCTAGCGGGAACTATGAGCAGTTCTTC.

The chain employs TRBV5-4 and TRBJ2-1, with D possibly being TRBD1 (6 bases). CDR1 and CDR2 from the germline V gene are SGHNT and YYREEE (reference sequence). The CDR3 is made up of 14 amino acids. V was trimmed by 4 bases and J by 7 bases, leaving 15 bases between them. The CDR3 spells CASSRDTANNEQFF. CDR3 in DNA: TGTGCCAGCAGCCGGGACACGGCCAATAATGAGCAGTTCTTC.

This clone was counted a single time. The chain joins TRBV15 to TRBJ1-3; no definite D call. V was shortened by 6 bases and J by 0 bases, with 6 bases between the two germline ends. CDR3 length equals 13 residues. Germline lookup yields CDR1 LNHNV and CDR2 YYDKDF (reference sequence). This chain's CDR3 is CATRYSSGNTIYF. The CDR3 nucleotides are TGTGCCACCAGGTATTCCTCTGGAAACACCATATATTTT.

The chain uses TRBV7-9 and TRBJ2-6; D is undetermined. Germline assignment: CDR1 SEHNR and CDR2 FQNEAQ (reference sequence). The length of the CDR3 is 14 residues. The V and J ends lost 3 bases and 2 bases respectively, with 5 bases between them. CDR3 residues: CASSFIPGANVLTF. The CDR3 DNA reads TGTGCCAGCAGCTTCATCCCTGGGGCCAACGTCCTGACTTTC.

This clone was counted only a few times. The CDR3 sequence is CASSLGTATYEQYF. CDR3 nucleotide sequence: TGTGCCAGCAGCTTAGGGACAGCTACATACGAGCAGTACTTC. The J gene is TRBJ2-7, the V gene TRBV7-9; D is perhaps TRBD1 (6 bases). The germline gives CDR1 SEHNR, CDR2 FQNEAQ (reference sequence). The CDR3 is made up of 14 amino acids. The V end lost 1 base, the J end lost 4 bases, and 11 bases lay between the germline ends. Full variable domain (missing parts from reference TRBV7-9 and TRBJ2-7): DTGVSQNPRHKITKRGQNVTFRCDPISEHNRLYWYRQTLGQGPEFLTYFQNEAQLEKSRLLSDRFSAERPKGSFSTLEIQRTEQGDSAMYLCASSLGTATYEQYFGPGTRLTVT.

The CDR3 DNA reads as TGTGCCAGCTCACCCGGACAGAACTACGAGCAGTACTTC. Protein sequence: CASSPGQNYEQYF. The genes are TRBV18 and TRBJ2-7; maybe TRBD1 (6 bases). Between the trimmed V and J ends, which lost 3 bases and 3 bases, there was a span of 9 bases. Germline values: CDR1 KGHSH, CDR2 LQKENI. The CDR3 extends over 13 amino acids.

The chain carries TRBV5-6 and TRBJ1-1, with a weak D call TRBD1 (5 bases). The germline V gene encodes CDR1 SGHDT and CDR2 YYEEEE. The V end was cut by 4 bases, the J end by 0 bases, with 19 bases between. The CDR3 extends over 17 amino acids. Here the CDR3 DNA reads TGTGCCAGCAGCGCACGGATCATAACGGACATGAACACTGAAGCTTTCTTT. This encodes CASSARIITDMNTEAFF.

The chain carries TRBV5-4 and TRBJ2-2; a possible D gene is TRBD1 (6 bases). Between the trimmed V and J ends, which lost 2 bases and 6 bases, there was a span of 11 bases. The CDR3 contains 14 residues. Germline CDR1 is SGHNT and CDR2 is YYREEE (reference sequence). The CDR3, as DNA: TGTGCCAGCAGCTTCAGGGGTGCGGCCGGGGAGCTGTTTTTT. Translating gives CASSFRGAAGELFF.

The V call is TRBV4-1, the J call TRBJ2-6; TRBD1 matches 10 bases. Losses at the gene ends were 0 bases for V and 2 bases for J; bases not matched to a gene: 4. This CDR3 is 18 amino acids long. From germline, CDR1 is MGHRA and CDR2 YSYEKL. The CDR3 DNA follows: TGCGCCAGCAGCCAAGACGGGACAGGGGCCACTGGGGCCAACGTCCTGACTTTC. This translates into CASSQDGTGATGANVLTF.

The rearrangement links TRBV10-3 to TRBJ2-7, with a possible D match to TRBD1 (6 bases). With 3 bases removed from V and 3 bases from J, the gap between germline ends came to 9 bases. The CDR3 contains 13 residues. Germline assignment: CDR1 ENHRY and CDR2 SYGVKD. In nucleotides, the CDR3 is TGTGCCATCAGTGAAGACAGGAGCTACGAGCAGTACTTC. Amino acid sequence: CAISEDRSYEQYF.

This clone is a singleton in its sample. The chain couples TRBV7-9 to TRBJ1-3, with 7 bases matching TRBD1. V was pared by 4 bases and J by 2 bases, with 5 bases of the junction left unmatched. CDR3 size: 15 residues. The germline V gene encodes CDR1 SEHNR and CDR2 FQNEAQ (reference sequence). CDR3 sequence reads: CASSSRDRTGNTIYF. The CDR3 nucleotides are TGTGCCAGCAGCTCCCGGGACAGAACTGGAAACACCATATATTTT.

The gene calls are TRBV28 and TRBJ2-7, with D possibly being TRBD1 (5 bases). Germline values: CDR1 MDHEN, CDR2 SYDVKM. There are 14 residues in the CDR3. The germline V and J ends were trimmed by 2 bases and 5 bases, with 13 bases remaining between them. CDR3 protein: CASSLKGSLHEQYF. The CDR3 DNA follows: TGTGCCAGCAGTTTAAAGGGGTCACTCCACGAGCAGTACTTC.

The chain combines TRBV11-2 with TRBJ2-3; TRBD2 matches at 7 bases. The trim removed 5 bases at V and 0 bases at J, leaving 8 bases unmatched. Germline loops: CDR1 SGHAT, CDR2 FQNNGV. This CDR3 has 16 residues. CDR3 bases: TGTGCCAGCAGCCAGGCTAGCGGTTCTAGCACAGATACGCAGTATTTT. This translates into CASSQASGSSTDTQYF.

This clone has a handful of counts. V and J are TRBV30 and TRBJ2-2, with a possible D match to TRBD2 (5 bases). Looked up from germline, CDR1 is GTSNPN and CDR2 is SVGIG (reference sequence). V was cut by 0 bases and J by 0 bases, with 11 bases left in between. The CDR3 is 16 residues long. CDR3 sequence reads: CAWSVLGAANTGELFF. The CDR3, as DNA: TGTGCCTGGAGTGTACTAGGAGCGGCGAACACCGGGGAGCTGTTTTTT.

The table lists this clone with a few counts. The rearrangement joins TRBV7-8 to TRBJ1-2, with D maybe TRBD1 (5 bases). Trimming cost V 2 bases and J 2 bases, with 12 bases left between them. The V gene's germline CDR1 is SGHVS and CDR2 FQNEAQ. The CDR3 is made up of 15 amino acids. This CDR3 is CASSLWQGWNYGYTF. The CDR3 DNA reads as TGTGCCAGCAGCTTATGGCAGGGATGGAACTATGGCTACACCTTC.

The CDR3, as DNA: TGTGCCAGCTTCTTACAGGGGGCGAGTACTGAAGCTTTCTTT. Translating gives CASFLQGASTEAFF. V and J are TRBV28 and TRBJ1-1; 9 positions match TRBD1. V gave up 8 bases and J gave up 5 bases; unmatched junction bases: 9. The CDR3 runs to 14 residues. The V gene's germline CDR1 is MDHEN and CDR2 SYDVKM.

The chain uses TRBV6-5 and TRBJ2-7, with TRBD2 matching 10 bases. The junction had 1 base not matched to a gene; V was cut back by 8 bases and J by 3 bases. From germline, CDR1 is MNHEY and CDR2 SVGAGI. CDR3 length equals 12 residues. The CDR3 nucleotides read TGTGCCAGCCCTAGCGGGAGCTACGAGCAGTACTTC. Translated, it gives CASPSGSYEQYF.

The rearrangement joins TRBV4-1 to TRBJ1-2; TRBD1 matches at 8 bases. The junction had 5 bases not matched to a gene; V was cut back by 2 bases and J by 0 bases. CDR1 MGHRA and CDR2 YSYEKL come from the germline V gene. This CDR3 is built from 16 residues. CDR3 coding DNA: TGCGCCAGCAGCCAACCCCACAGGGGGACTAACTATGGCTACACCTTC. This codes for CASSQPHRGTNYGYTF.

The count of this clone is one. J is TRBJ1-2 and V is TRBV6-5; D may be TRBD1 (6 bases). CDR1 and CDR2 (germline): MNHEY, SVGAGI. CDR3 length equals 12 residues. With 6 bases removed from V and 2 bases from J, the gap between germline ends came to 7 bases. In DNA form, the CDR3 reads TGTGCCAGCAGAACAGGGAACTATGGCTACACCTTC. It codes for CASRTGNYGYTF.

V usage is TRBV30 and J usage is TRBJ1-4, with TRBD1 identical over 7 bases. The CDR3 extends over 14 amino acids. Trimming at V came to 0 bases and at J to 7 bases, leaving 5 bases not matched to a gene. CDR1 and CDR2 (germline): GTSNPN, SVGIG (reference sequence). The CDR3: CAWSVQAGGEKLFF. In DNA, the CDR3 is TGTGCCTGGAGTGTTCAGGCAGGGGGTGAAAAACTGTTTTTT.

The chain uses TRBV7-9 and TRBJ1-6; D remains unclear. This CDR3 is 14 amino acids long. Germline CDR1 reads SEHNR; CDR2 reads FQNEAQ (reference sequence). V was clipped by 1 base and J by 10 bases, with 11 bases between them. The chain's CDR3 is CASSLEVPGSPLHF. The CDR3 DNA is TGTGCCAGCAGCTTAGAGGTCCCGGGGTCACCCCTCCACTTT.

The V gene is TRBV6-5, the J gene TRBJ2-7; 8 bases are shared with TRBD1. The CDR3 has 14 amino acids. The V segment lost 5 bases and the J segment 3 bases; nucleotides outside the gene matches: 6. Germline assignment: CDR1 MNHEY and CDR2 SVGAGI. The CDR3 nucleotides are TGTGCCAGCAGTCGAGGAGACAGGGGCTACGAGCAGTACTTC. Its translation: CASSRGDRGYEQYF.

This clone has only one observation. The rearrangement links TRBV6-6 to TRBJ1-1; perhaps TRBD1 as D (6 bases). The V gene's germline CDR1 is MNHNY and CDR2 SVGAGI (reference sequence). CDR3 length equals 14 residues. V was cut by 2 bases and J by 1 base, with 8 bases left in between. The CDR3 DNA is TGTGCCAGCAGTTACGCGGGGGCGAACACTGAAGCTTTCTTT. Residues: CASSYAGANTEAFF.

V gene TRBV7-8 combines with J gene TRBJ1-2; no clear D gene. In germline, CDR1 is SGHVS, CDR2 FQNEAQ. The CDR3 is made up of 16 amino acids. The V and J ends lost 5 bases and 6 bases respectively, with 22 bases between them. The CDR3 spells CASSAAKQSYLDGYTF. DNA for the CDR3: TGTGCCAGCAGCGCTGCAAAACAGAGTTATCTCGATGGCTACACCTTC.